This is a list of T cell receptor beta chains from one sample in a study of regulatory T cells in long-lasting Graves disease. MiXCR, run by TCRdb on the multiplex PCR reads, gives a single entry per CDR3 protein. The sample includes roughly 500,000 distinct CDR3 sequences, roughly 15% of them seen just once. This sample was also put to use in a study of T cells in Graves' hyperthyroidism and ophthalmopathy.

The sequencing used peripheral blood mononuclear cells (PBMCs), collected at new diagnosis, from a patient treated with antithyroid drugs. The source of these receptors is a woman aged 45-65 years with Graves disease. CDR3s include the opening cysteine and the closing phenylalanine or tryptophan. The D gene is left open where the match is weak. Clone size, where shown, is once, few, many, or a class for clones that have expanded.

TRBJ2-1	few	NA	TRBV6-1	TGTGCCAGCAGTGCCTGGACTGGTTGGTTCTTC	CASSAWTGWFF
TRBJ2-7	many	NA	TRBV2	TGTGCCAGCAGTGAAGCGCGAGGCAGGGCCTACGAGCAGTACTTC	CASSEARGRAYEQYF
TRBJ2-7	few	NA	TRBV29-1	TGCAGCGTTGAAGATGAGACAGGAACTTTGGGCTTCTACGAGCAGTACTTC	CSVEDETGTLGFYEQYF
TRBJ2-7	NA	NA	TRBV7-2	TGTGCCAGCAGCTTTTATAGGGTGCGCGAGCAGTACTTC	CASSFYRVREQYF
TRBJ1-1	many	NA	TRBV7-8	TGTGCCAGCAGCTTAGCCCGGAGGGATTATGTGGCCACTGAAGCTTTCTTT	CASSLARRDYVATEAFF
TRBJ1-1	many	NA	TRBV28	TGTGCCAGCAGTTTAGGCTGGCAATTTGAAGCTTTCTTT	CASSLGWQFEAFF
TRBJ2-3	few	NA	TRBV7-2	TGTGCCAGCAGCTTAGCTCAGGGTTGGGCTACGCAGTATTTT	CASSLAQGWATQYF
TRBJ2-1	NA	TRBD1	TRBV19	TGTGCCAGTAGTATATCACAGGGGAATGAGCAGTTCTTC	CASSISQGNEQFF
TRBJ2-1	NA	NA	TRBV9	TGTGCCAGCAGCGTAGGACAGGGAGGTTCCTACAATGAGCAGTTCTTC	CASSVGQGGSYNEQFF
TRBJ2-7	many	NA	TRBV2	TGTGCCAGCATCCCCGTTTCCGGAAGCTCCTACGAGCAGTACTTC	CASIPVSGSSYEQYF
TRBJ1-2	few	NA	TRBV18	TGTGCCAGCTCACCAAGGACTGCGAGGGACTATGGCTACACCTTC	CASSPRTARDYGYTF
TRBJ2-7	many	NA	TRBV27	TGTGCCAGTACATCCTACTGGGGGTCGAACGAGCAGTACTTC	CASTSYWGSNEQYF
TRBJ2-1	few	NA	TRBV6-2/TRBV6-3	TGTGCCAGCAGAGAACGCTCCTACAATGAGCAGTTCTTC	CASRERSYNEQFF
TRBJ2-7	many	TRBD1	TRBV28	TGTGCCAGCGGCCACAGTTACGGACAGGAATCCCACGAGCAGTACTTC	CASGHSYGQESHEQYF
TRBJ1-1	many	NA	TRBV12-3/TRBV12-4	TGTGCCAGCAGTTTAGCGCAGGACGGGAACACTGAAGCTTTCTTT	CASSLAQDGNTEAFF
TRBJ2-2	many	TRBD1	TRBV2	TGTGCCAGCAGGAGGGGGCTAGAGGCCGGGGAGCTGTTTTTT	CASRRGLEAGELFF
TRBJ2-1	many	NA	TRBV5-8	TGTGCCAGCAGATCGGGACCCCCGCTCTCCTACAATGAGCAGTTCTTC	CASRSGPPLSYNEQFF
TRBJ2-1	many	NA	TRBV7-2	TGTGCCAGCAGCTTTAGTTCCTACAATGAGCAGTTCTTC	CASSFSSYNEQFF
TRBJ2-1	many	TRBD2	TRBV28	TGTGCCAGCAGTTGGACTAGCGGGAGCTTCAATGAGCAGTTCTTC	CASSWTSGSFNEQFF
TRBJ1-3	many	NA	TRBV27	TGTGCCAGCAGGCCCGCGGGGGGAAACACCATATATTTT	CASRPAGGNTIYF
TRBJ2-3	many	TRBD2	TRBV24-1	TGTGCCACCAGTGATTTCGCGGGCGGGAGCGCAGATACGCAGTATTTT	CATSDFAGGSADTQYF
TRBJ1-2	few	NA	TRBV24-1	TGTGCCACCAGTGATGGTGATTCTAACTATGGCTACACCTTC	CATSDGDSNYGYTF
TRBJ2-7	NA	NA	TRBV20-1	TGCAGTGCTAGAGATCCAGGGGCCCTCTACGAGCAGTACTTC	CSARDPGALYEQYF
TRBJ1-2	many	TRBD1	TRBV11-2	TGTGCCAGCAGCTTAGACCCGACAGGGTTGGACTATGGCTACACCTTC	CASSLDPTGLDYGYTF
TRBJ2-7	many	TRBD2	TRBV5-5	TGCGCCAGCAGCCCGTCGGCGGGAGGAGTCTACGAGCAGTACTTC	CASSPSAGGVYEQYF
TRBJ2-7	NA	NA	TRBV19	TGTGCCAGTACCCCTAGGGCGGGGCTCTACGAGCAGTACTTC	CASTPRAGLYEQYF
TRBJ2-7	few	NA	TRBV27	TGTGCCAGCAGTCTCCGGACAGCGCTACCCTACGAGCAGTACTTC	CASSLRTALPYEQYF
TRBJ2-7	many	TRBD1	TRBV5-1	TGCGCCAGCAGCTTGGAGGGGACAGGGTTATTCTACGAGCAGTACTTC	CASSLEGTGLFYEQYF
TRBJ2-5	many	TRBD2	TRBV7-9	TGTGCCAGCAGCTTAGGTGGCGGGCTAGCGGAAGAGACCCAGTACTTC	CASSLGGGLAEETQYF
TRBJ2-5	many	NA	TRBV27	TGTGCCAGCAGTCACGGGGCGCAAGAGACCCAGTACTTC	CASSHGAQETQYF
TRBJ1-5	many	NA	TRBV12-3/TRBV12-4	TGTGCCAGCAGTTTGCAACAAAATCAGCCCCAGCATTTT	CASSLQQNQPQHF